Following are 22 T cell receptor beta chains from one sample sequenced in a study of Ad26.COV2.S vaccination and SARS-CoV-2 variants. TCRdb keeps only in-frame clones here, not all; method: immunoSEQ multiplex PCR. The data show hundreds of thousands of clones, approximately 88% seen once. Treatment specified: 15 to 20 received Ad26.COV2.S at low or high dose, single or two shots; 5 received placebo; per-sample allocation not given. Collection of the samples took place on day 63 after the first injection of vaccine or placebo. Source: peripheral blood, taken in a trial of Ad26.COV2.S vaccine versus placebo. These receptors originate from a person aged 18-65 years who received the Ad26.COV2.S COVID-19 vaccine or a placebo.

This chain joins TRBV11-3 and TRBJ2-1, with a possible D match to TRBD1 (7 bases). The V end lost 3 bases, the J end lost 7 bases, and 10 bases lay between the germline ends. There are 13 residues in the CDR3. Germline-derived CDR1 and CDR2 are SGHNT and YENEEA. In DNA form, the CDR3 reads TGTGCCAGCAGCTTTTCAGGGGGGAATGAGCAGTTCTTC. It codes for CASSFSGGNEQFF.

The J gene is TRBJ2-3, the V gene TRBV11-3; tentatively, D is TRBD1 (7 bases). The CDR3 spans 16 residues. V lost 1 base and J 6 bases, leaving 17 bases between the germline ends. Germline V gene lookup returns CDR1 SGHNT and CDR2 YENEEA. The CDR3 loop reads CASSLAQGGGGDTQYF. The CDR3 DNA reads TGTGCCAGCAGCTTAGCCCAGGGGGGCGGCGGGGATACGCAGTATTTT.

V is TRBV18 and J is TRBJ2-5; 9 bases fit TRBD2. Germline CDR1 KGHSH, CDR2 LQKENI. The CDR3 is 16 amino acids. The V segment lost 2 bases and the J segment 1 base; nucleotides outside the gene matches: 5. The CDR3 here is CASSPMIAGVQETQYF. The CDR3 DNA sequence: TGTGCCAGCTCACCAATGATAGCGGGGGTCCAAGAGACCCAGTACTTC.

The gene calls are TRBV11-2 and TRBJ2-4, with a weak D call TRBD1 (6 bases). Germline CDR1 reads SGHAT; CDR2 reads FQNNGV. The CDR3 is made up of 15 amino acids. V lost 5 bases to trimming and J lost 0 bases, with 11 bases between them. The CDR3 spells CASSRDTLAKNIQYF. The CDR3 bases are TGTGCCAGCAGCCGGGACACCCTAGCCAAAAACATTCAGTACTTC.

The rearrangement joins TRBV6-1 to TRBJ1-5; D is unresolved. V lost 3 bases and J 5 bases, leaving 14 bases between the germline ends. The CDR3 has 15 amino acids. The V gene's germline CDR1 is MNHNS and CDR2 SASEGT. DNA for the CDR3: TGTGCCAGCAGTGAGGAGGGCAATCTTTATCAGCCCCAGCATTTT. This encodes CASSEEGNLYQPQHF.

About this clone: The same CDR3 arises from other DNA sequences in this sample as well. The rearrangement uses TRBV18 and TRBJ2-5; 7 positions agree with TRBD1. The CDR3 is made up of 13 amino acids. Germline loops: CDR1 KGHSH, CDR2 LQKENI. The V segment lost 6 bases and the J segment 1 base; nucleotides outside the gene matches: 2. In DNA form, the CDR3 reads TGTGCCAGCTCCCGGGACAGCCAAGAGACCCAGTACTTC. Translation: CASSRDSQETQYF.

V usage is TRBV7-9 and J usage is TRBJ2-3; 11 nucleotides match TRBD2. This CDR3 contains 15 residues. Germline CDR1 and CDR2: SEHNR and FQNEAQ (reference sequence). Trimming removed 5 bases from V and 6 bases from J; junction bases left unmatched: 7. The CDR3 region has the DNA TGTGCCAGCAGCCTTTTAGCGGGAGGGGAGGATACGCAGTATTTT. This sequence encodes CASSLLAGGEDTQYF.

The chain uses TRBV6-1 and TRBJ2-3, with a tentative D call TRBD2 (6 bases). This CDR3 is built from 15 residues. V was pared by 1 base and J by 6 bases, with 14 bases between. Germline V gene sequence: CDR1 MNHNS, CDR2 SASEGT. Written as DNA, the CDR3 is TGTGCCAGCAGTGAAGTCCCAGGGACTGGGGATACGCAGTATTTT. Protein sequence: CASSEVPGTGDTQYF.

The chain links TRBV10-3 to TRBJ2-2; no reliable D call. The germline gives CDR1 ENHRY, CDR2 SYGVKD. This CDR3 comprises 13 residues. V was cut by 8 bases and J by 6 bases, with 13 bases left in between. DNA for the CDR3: TGTGCCATCGCCGTACCCTACGCCGGGGAGCTGTTTTTT. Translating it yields CAIAVPYAGELFF.

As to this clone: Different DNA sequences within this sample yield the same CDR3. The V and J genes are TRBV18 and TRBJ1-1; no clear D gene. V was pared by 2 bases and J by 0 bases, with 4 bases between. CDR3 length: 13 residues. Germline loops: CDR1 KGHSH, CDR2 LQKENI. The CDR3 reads CASSPAVNTEAFF. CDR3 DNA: TGTGCCAGCTCACCAGCTGTGAACACTGAAGCTTTCTTT.

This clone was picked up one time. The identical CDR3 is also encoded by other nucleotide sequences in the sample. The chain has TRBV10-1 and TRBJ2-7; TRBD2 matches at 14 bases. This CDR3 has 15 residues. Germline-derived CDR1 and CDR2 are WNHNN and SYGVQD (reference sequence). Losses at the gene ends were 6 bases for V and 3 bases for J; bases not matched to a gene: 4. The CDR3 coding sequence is TGCGCCAGCAGCGAAGGGACTAGCGGGAGCTACGAGCAGTACTTC. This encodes CASSEGTSGSYEQYF.

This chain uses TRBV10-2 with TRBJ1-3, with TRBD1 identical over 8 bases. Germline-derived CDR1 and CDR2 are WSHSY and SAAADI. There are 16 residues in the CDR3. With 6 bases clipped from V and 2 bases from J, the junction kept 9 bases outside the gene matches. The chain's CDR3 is CASSGGQGFAGNTIYF. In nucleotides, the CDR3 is TGCGCCAGCAGCGGTGGACAGGGATTCGCTGGAAACACCATATATTTT.

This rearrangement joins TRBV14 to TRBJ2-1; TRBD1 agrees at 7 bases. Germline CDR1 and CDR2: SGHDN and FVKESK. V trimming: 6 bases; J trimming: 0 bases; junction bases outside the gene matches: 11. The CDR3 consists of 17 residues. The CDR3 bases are TGTGCCAGCAGTCCCTCTACAGGGGCGGGCTCCTACAATGAGCAGTTCTTC. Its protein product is CASSPSTGAGSYNEQFF.

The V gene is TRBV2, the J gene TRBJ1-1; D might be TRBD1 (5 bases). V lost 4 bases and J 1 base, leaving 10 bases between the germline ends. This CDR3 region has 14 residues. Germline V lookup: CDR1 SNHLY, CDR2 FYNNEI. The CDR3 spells CASSVRGANTEAFF. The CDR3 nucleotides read TGTGCCAGCAGTGTTCGGGGCGCGAACACTGAAGCTTTCTTT.

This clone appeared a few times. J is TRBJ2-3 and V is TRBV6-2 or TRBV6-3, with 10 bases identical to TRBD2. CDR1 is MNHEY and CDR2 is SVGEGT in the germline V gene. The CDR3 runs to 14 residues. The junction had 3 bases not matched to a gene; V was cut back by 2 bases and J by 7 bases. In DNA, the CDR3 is TGTGCCAGCAGTTACGCGGGACTAGCGAATACGCAGTATTTT. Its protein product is CASSYAGLANTQYF.

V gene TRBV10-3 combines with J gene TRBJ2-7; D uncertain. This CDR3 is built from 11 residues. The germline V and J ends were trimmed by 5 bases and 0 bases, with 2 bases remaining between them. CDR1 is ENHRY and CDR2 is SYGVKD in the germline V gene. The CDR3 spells CAISHSYEQYF. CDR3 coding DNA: TGTGCCATCAGTCACTCCTACGAGCAGTACTTC.

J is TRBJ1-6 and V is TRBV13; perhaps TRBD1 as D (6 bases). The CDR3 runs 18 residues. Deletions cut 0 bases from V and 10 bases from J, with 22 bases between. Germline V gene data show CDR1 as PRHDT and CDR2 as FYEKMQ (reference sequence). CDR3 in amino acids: CASSLGGGVRFGLSPLHF. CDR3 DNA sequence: TGTGCCAGCAGCTTAGGAGGGGGTGTCCGCTTCGGACTATCACCCCTCCACTTT.

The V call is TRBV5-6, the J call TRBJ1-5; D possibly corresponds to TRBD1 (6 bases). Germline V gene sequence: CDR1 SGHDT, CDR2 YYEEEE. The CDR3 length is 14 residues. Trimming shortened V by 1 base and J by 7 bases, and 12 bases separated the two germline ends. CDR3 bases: TGTGCCAGCAGCTTGTGGGGGCGCGACCAGCCCCAGCATTTT. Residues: CASSLWGRDQPQHF.

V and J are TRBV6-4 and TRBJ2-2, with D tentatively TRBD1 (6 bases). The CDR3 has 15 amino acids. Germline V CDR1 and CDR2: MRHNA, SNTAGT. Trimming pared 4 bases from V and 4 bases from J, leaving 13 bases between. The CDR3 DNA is TGTGCCAGCAGTGTTATGGGGGCGAGCACCGGGGAGCTGTTTTTT. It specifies CASSVMGASTGELFF.

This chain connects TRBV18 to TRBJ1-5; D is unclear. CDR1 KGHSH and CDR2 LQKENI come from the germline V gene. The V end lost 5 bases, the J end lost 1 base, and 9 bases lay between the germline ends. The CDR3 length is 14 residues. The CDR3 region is CASSDTYSNQPQHF. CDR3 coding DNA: TGTGCCAGCTCAGACACTTACAGCAATCAGCCCCAGCATTTT.

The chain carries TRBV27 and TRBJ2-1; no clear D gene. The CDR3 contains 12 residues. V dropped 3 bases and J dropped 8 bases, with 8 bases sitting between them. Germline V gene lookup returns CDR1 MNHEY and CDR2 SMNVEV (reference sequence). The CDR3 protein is CASSFYGHEQFF. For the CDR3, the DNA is TGTGCCAGCAGTTTTTATGGACATGAGCAGTTCTTC.

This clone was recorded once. Here the CDR3 DNA reads TGTGCCAGCAGTGAAAACTCATGGGACAAATATGGCTACACCTTC. Its protein is CASSENSWDKYGYTF. The chain joins TRBV25-1 to TRBJ1-2; a possible D gene is TRBD1 (6 bases). V was cut by 2 bases and J by 5 bases, with 15 bases left in between. There are 15 residues in the CDR3. CDR1 is MGHDK and CDR2 is SYGVNS in the germline V gene.